A selection of T cell receptor beta chains follows, all from one sample in a study of blood T cell repertoires in COVID-19. Libraries were prepared by immunoSEQ multiplex PCR; TCRdb keeps only in-frame clonotypes and omits some of them. The sample shows approximately 300,000 clones, roughly 87% of them seen only once. The sample was PBMCs or T cells enriched from blood (not recorded which). These receptor sequences come from a woman aged 25-40 years who had recovered from COVID-19. CDR3s include the opening cysteine and the closing phenylalanine or tryptophan. Each record gives: J gene, V gene, clone size, D gene, CDR3 DNA, CDR3 protein. D genes are given only for firm matches. Expanded clones are given a class, and other clones once, few, many or no size at all.

J gene: TRBJ1-1; V gene: TRBV4-3; clone size: -; D gene: -; CDR3 DNA: TGCGCCAGCAGCCAAGAAAACAGGGATAGTGCTTTCTTT; CDR3 protein: CASSQENRDSAFF
J gene: TRBJ1-2; V gene: TRBV5-1; clone size: -; D gene: -; CDR3 DNA: TGCGCCAGCAGCTTGGGGCAGGGCCGTGATAATGGCTACACCTTC; CDR3 protein: CASSLGQGRDNGYTF
J gene: TRBJ1-3; V gene: TRBV4-2; clone size: -; D gene: -; CDR3 DNA: TGTGCCAGCAGCCAAGAGGGGAGCTCTGGAAACACCATATATTTT; CDR3 protein: CASSQEGSSGNTIYF
J gene: TRBJ2-3; V gene: TRBV18; clone size: -; D gene: TRBD2; CDR3 DNA: TGTGCCAGCTCACCTACTAGCGGGGACTCCGCCAGGAATACGCAGTATTTT; CDR3 protein: CASSPTSGDSARNTQYF
J gene: TRBJ1-1; V gene: TRBV6-2/TRBV6-3; clone size: -; D gene: -; CDR3 DNA: TGTGCCAGCAGTGCCCTAGGTTGGACTGAAGCTTTCTTT; CDR3 protein: CASSALGWTEAFF
J gene: TRBJ1-1; V gene: TRBV7-9; clone size: once; D gene: TRBD1; CDR3 DNA: TGTGCCAGCAGCCATACCGGGACAGGGGATATTCCTGAAGCTTTCTTT; CDR3 protein: CASSHTGTGDIPEAFF
J gene: TRBJ2-6; V gene: TRBV5-1; clone size: -; D gene: TRBD2; CDR3 DNA: TGCGCCAGCAGCCCGGGAGGGGTAGCGGGGGGTTCCTCTGGGGCCAACGTCCTGACTTTC; CDR3 protein: CASSPGGVAGGSSGANVLTF
J gene: TRBJ1-5; V gene: TRBV7-9; clone size: -; D gene: TRBD1; CDR3 DNA: TGTGCCAGCAGCTTAGGGACAGGGGGGAGGCAGCCCCAGCATTTT; CDR3 protein: CASSLGTGGRQPQHF
J gene: TRBJ1-4; V gene: TRBV3-1/TRBV3-2; clone size: -; D gene: -; CDR3 DNA: TGTGCCAGCAGCCAAGTATGGGGGGGAGATGAAAAACTGTTTTTT; CDR3 protein: CASSQVWGGDEKLFF
J gene: TRBJ2-2; V gene: TRBV12-5; clone size: few; D gene: TRBD1; CDR3 DNA: TGTGCTAGTGGTTTGACCCCAGGACAGGGGGGAACCGGGGAGCTGTTTTTT; CDR3 protein: CASGLTPGQGGTGELFF
J gene: TRBJ2-7; V gene: TRBV10-1; clone size: few; D gene: TRBD1; CDR3 DNA: TGCGCCAGCAGTGAGCAGGGGGCCCACGAGCAGTACTTC; CDR3 protein: CASSEQGAHEQYF
J gene: TRBJ1-6; V gene: TRBV7-9; clone size: few; D gene: -; CDR3 DNA: TGTGCCAGCAGCAAAGACAGAAATTCACCCCTCCACTTT; CDR3 protein: CASSKDRNSPLHF
J gene: TRBJ1-5; V gene: TRBV6-5; clone size: once; D gene: TRBD1; CDR3 DNA: TGTGCCAGCAGTACAACAGGGGGAGGTCAGCCCCAGCATTTT; CDR3 protein: CASSTTGGGQPQHF
J gene: TRBJ1-1; V gene: TRBV2; clone size: -; D gene: -; CDR3 DNA: TGTGCCAGCGACGACACACCCATCGCAGCTTTCTTT; CDR3 protein: CASDDTPIAAFF
J gene: TRBJ1-3; V gene: TRBV27; clone size: -; D gene: -; CDR3 DNA: TGTGCCAGCAGTTTATGGGGAGGCTCTGGAAACACCATATATTTT; CDR3 protein: CASSLWGGSGNTIYF
J gene: TRBJ2-5; V gene: TRBV6-1; clone size: -; D gene: TRBD2; CDR3 DNA: TGTGCCAGCAGTGAAGGGTCGGGGGGAGAGACCCAGTACTTC; CDR3 protein: CASSEGSGGETQYF
J gene: TRBJ2-7; V gene: TRBV28; clone size: -; D gene: TRBD1; CDR3 DNA: TGTGCCAGCAGCCCCCCGGACAGGGGCCACGAGCAGTACTTC; CDR3 protein: CASSPPDRGHEQYF
J gene: TRBJ1-3; V gene: TRBV7-9; clone size: -; D gene: -; CDR3 DNA: TGTGCCAGCAGCTTGACCAGGGACAACCCTCTCGGAAACACCATATATTTT; CDR3 protein: CASSLTRDNPLGNTIYF
J gene: TRBJ2-1; V gene: TRBV27; clone size: -; D gene: TRBD2; CDR3 DNA: TGTGCCAGCAGTTTAGGGACTAGCGGGCCACTTTACAATGAGCAGTTCTTC; CDR3 protein: CASSLGTSGPLYNEQFF
J gene: TRBJ1-1; V gene: TRBV6-5; clone size: -; D gene: TRBD1; CDR3 DNA: TGTGCCAGCAGAGTGGGACAGGGTGCTGAAGCTTTCTTT; CDR3 protein: CASRVGQGAEAFF
J gene: TRBJ1-4; V gene: TRBV19; clone size: few; D gene: -; CDR3 DNA: TGTGCCAGTAGTATCCCGGGAGCTCTGTTTTTT; CDR3 protein: CASSIPGALFF
J gene: TRBJ1-2; V gene: TRBV7-9; clone size: -; D gene: -; CDR3 DNA: TGTGCCAGCAGCTTCGAGGGTGTCAGTGGCTACACCTTC; CDR3 protein: CASSFEGVSGYTF
J gene: TRBJ1-6; V gene: TRBV19; clone size: -; D gene: -; CDR3 DNA: TGTGCCAGTAACGAGAATGCGGGGATTAATTCACCCCTCCACTTT; CDR3 protein: CASNENAGINSPLHF
J gene: TRBJ2-1; V gene: TRBV2; clone size: -; D gene: TRBD1; CDR3 DNA: TGTGCCAGCAGCGGGATAACCCGGGACAGGGTTTTATACAATGAGCAGTTCTTC; CDR3 protein: CASSGITRDRVLYNEQFF
J gene: TRBJ2-7; V gene: TRBV6-5; clone size: -; D gene: -; CDR3 DNA: TGTGCCAGCAGTTGGGACACTTCCTACGAGCAGTACTTC; CDR3 protein: CASSWDTSYEQYF
J gene: TRBJ1-6; V gene: TRBV11-2; clone size: -; D gene: -; CDR3 DNA: TGTGCCAGCAGCTTTGGGACAAATAATTCACCCCTCCACTTT; CDR3 protein: CASSFGTNNSPLHF
J gene: TRBJ1-6; V gene: TRBV27; clone size: -; D gene: -; CDR3 DNA: TGTGCCAGCAGCCGGGGTCAGGATAATTCACCCCTCCACTTT; CDR3 protein: CASSRGQDNSPLHF
J gene: TRBJ1-1; V gene: TRBV6-6; clone size: -; D gene: -; CDR3 DNA: TGTGCCAGCATTCGGAGGAGGAGGGATTGGGTTTCCGCTGAAGCTTTCTTT; CDR3 protein: CASIRRRRDWVSAEAFF
J gene: TRBJ1-3; V gene: TRBV10-3; clone size: -; D gene: TRBD1; CDR3 DNA: TGTGCCATCGGGGGACAGGGAAACACCATATATTTT; CDR3 protein: CAIGGQGNTIYF
J gene: TRBJ1-5; V gene: TRBV30; clone size: few; D gene: TRBD1; CDR3 DNA: TGTGCCTGGAGTGTACGGGGACAGCGGATTAGCAATCAGCCCCAGCATTTT; CDR3 protein: CAWSVRGQRISNQPQHF
J gene: TRBJ2-7; V gene: TRBV5-1; clone size: -; D gene: TRBD2; CDR3 DNA: TGCGCCAGCGGCGGGGGTGGGTCCTACGAGCAGTACTTC; CDR3 protein: CASGGGGSYEQYF
J gene: TRBJ1-1; V gene: TRBV5-1; clone size: -; D gene: TRBD1; CDR3 DNA: TGCGCCAGCAGCTTAACACCGGGACAGCATGAAGCTTTCTTT; CDR3 protein: CASSLTPGQHEAFF